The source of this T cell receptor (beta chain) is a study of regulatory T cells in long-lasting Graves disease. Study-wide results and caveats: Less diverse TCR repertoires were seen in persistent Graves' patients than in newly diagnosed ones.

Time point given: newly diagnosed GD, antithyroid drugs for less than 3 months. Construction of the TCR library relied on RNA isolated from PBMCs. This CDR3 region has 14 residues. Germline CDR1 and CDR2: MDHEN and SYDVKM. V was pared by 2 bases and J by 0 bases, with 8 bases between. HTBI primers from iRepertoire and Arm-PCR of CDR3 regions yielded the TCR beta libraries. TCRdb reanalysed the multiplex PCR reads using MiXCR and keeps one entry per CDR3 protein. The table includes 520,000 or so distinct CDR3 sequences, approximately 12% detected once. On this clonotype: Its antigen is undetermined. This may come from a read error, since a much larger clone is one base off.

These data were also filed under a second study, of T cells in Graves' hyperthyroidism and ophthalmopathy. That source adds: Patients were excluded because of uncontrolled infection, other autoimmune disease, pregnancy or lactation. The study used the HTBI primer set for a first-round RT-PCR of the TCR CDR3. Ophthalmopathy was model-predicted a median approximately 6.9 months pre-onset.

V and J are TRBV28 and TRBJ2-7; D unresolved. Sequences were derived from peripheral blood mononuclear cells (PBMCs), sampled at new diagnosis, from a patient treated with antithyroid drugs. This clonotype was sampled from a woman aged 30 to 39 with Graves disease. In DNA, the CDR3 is TGTGCCAGCAGTTTAGGGCGGTTCTCCTACGAGCAGTACTTC. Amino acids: CASSLGRFSYEQYF. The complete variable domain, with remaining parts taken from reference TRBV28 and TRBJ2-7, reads DVKVTQSSRYLVKRTGEKVFLECVQDMDHENMFWYRQDPGLGLRLIYFSYDVKMKEKGDIPEGYSVSREKKERFSLILESASTNQTSMYLCASSLGRFSYEQYFGPGTRLTVT.